This is a list of T cell receptor beta chains from one sample in a study of blood T cell repertoires in COVID-19. Using immunoSEQ multiplex PCR, the repertoire was profiled, and TCRdb retains in-frame clones only, with some absent. The repertoire holds 60,000 to 65,000 clones, with more than 65% as singletons. What was sequenced was peripheral blood. These receptors all stem from a woman aged 55-69 years with acute or convalescent COVID-19. CDR3s include the opening cysteine and the closing phenylalanine or tryptophan. D genes are given only for firm matches. Size values are once, few and many counts, or a class for expanded clones, and some rows have none.

cdr3_nt cdr3_aa v_call d_call j_call clone_size
TGCGCCAGCAGCGGCGGACAGGGAGGCAATTCACCCCTCCACTTT CASSGGQGGNSPLHF TRBV5-1 TRBD1 TRBJ1-6 NA
TGCGCCAGCAGCTTGACAGGGGCCTCCTACAATGAGCAGTTCTTC CASSLTGASYNEQFF TRBV5-1 TRBD1 TRBJ2-1 NA
TGCGCCAGCAGCCAAAGACTAGCGGGGGGGTTTAGCTCCTACAATGAGCAGTTCTTC CASSQRLAGGFSSYNEQFF TRBV5-1 TRBD2 TRBJ2-1 NA
TGTGCCAGTAGTAGCGGACAGGGGTTAGGTAGCAATCAGCCCCAGCATTTT CASSSGQGLGSNQPQHF TRBV19 TRBD1 TRBJ1-5 NA
TGTGCCAGCAGTGTGACTGAAGATAGCAATCAGCCCCAGCATTTT CASSVTEDSNQPQHF TRBV2 NA TRBJ1-5 few
TGTGCCAGCAGCTTAGCCCCGGGTACAGATACGCAGTATTTT CASSLAPGTDTQYF TRBV7-3 NA TRBJ2-3 once
TGTGCCAGCAGCTTGGTAGGGGGCGCAGGATCACCCCTCCACTTT CASSLVGGAGSPLHF TRBV5-4 TRBD1 TRBJ1-6 few
TGTGCCAGTAGTATCGGCCTCAGGGGCAATCAGCCCCAGCATTTT CASSIGLRGNQPQHF TRBV19 NA TRBJ1-5 NA
TGTGCCAGCAGCTACAGGGCTACTGGAAACACCATATATTTT CASSYRATGNTIYF TRBV9 NA TRBJ1-3 NA
TGTGCCAGCAGTGGCTCTAGCGGAGGGGGGGTTGGTACGCAGTATTTT CASSGSSGGGVGTQYF TRBV2 NA TRBJ2-3 NA
TGTGCCAGCAGCGCCCTCGGCCGGGAGGGAGAGACTGAAGCTTTCTTT CASSALGREGETEAFF TRBV5-6 NA TRBJ1-1 few
TGTGCCAGCATCACTGGACGGGGAATGAACACTGAAGCTTTCTTT CASITGRGMNTEAFF TRBV6-5 NA TRBJ1-1 NA
TGCGCCAGCAGCACCGGACAGGGCTCGGCCACAGATACGCAGTATTTT CASSTGQGSATDTQYF TRBV4-1 TRBD1 TRBJ2-3 NA
TGTGCCAGCAGCCAATTCCCAACCGGGACAGGGGGCATTTTTTCGGATCAGCCCCAGCATTTT CASSQFPTGTGGIFSDQPQHF TRBV6-6 TRBD1 TRBJ1-5 few
TGTGCCAGCAGCCAACGGGACAGGTTCCTGAGCTACACCTTC CASSQRDRFLSYTF TRBV11-2 TRBD1 TRBJ1-2 NA
TGTGCCAGCAGTTTCCACGGACAACCGCGAGCTTTCTTT CASSFHGQPRAFF TRBV12-3/TRBV12-4 NA TRBJ1-1 NA
TGTGCCAGCAGCGACACTAGCGGGGGCTACAATGAGCAGTTCTTC CASSDTSGGYNEQFF TRBV9 TRBD2 TRBJ2-1 NA
TGTGCCACCAGCTTAATAATGTCCTACGAGCAGTACTTC CATSLIMSYEQYF TRBV15 NA TRBJ2-7 NA
TGTGCCAGCACGGCTCAGGGAATCCTGAACACTGAAGCTTTCTTT CASTAQGILNTEAFF TRBV2 NA TRBJ1-1 NA
TGTGCCAGCAGACTAGGACAGGGAGTTGGCTACACCTTC CASRLGQGVGYTF TRBV6-5 TRBD1 TRBJ1-2 once
TGTGCCAGCAGTTACTCGTTTGAGGGTCAAACTTTCTTT CASSYSFEGQTFF TRBV6-5 NA TRBJ1-1 NA
TGTGCCAGCAGTTTGGCGGGACAGGGGGCGAGGGGCTACACCTTC CASSLAGQGARGYTF TRBV6-5 TRBD1 TRBJ1-2 NA
TGTGCCAGCAGCTCAATAGCACGTGAAGCTTTCTTT CASSSIAREAFF TRBV11-2 NA TRBJ1-1 NA
TGTGCCAGCAGCCCAAGCGGGGGCACAGATACGCAGTATTTT CASSPSGGTDTQYF TRBV3-1/TRBV3-2 TRBD2 TRBJ2-3 NA
TGTGCCAGCACCCCAGAGGGTTCTGGAAACACCATATATTTT CASTPEGSGNTIYF TRBV9 NA TRBJ1-3 NA